Below are 26 T cell receptor beta chains sequenced from a single sample in a study of molecular identifiers for immune sequencing clone quantification. TCRdb re-called the PCR reads through MiXCR, storing one row per CDR3 protein. The sample carries hundreds of thousands of distinct CDR3 sequences, about 25% recorded once. Sequenced input: naive CD8+ T cells from blood, with Jurkat cell RNA spiked in. Described subset: FACS-sorted CD8+CD4-CCR7+CD45RA+ naive T cells. These receptors were collected from a human donor in good health. Some libraries in this study had Jurkat cell RNA spiked in.

About this clonotype itself: At one boundary the junction diverges from the germline segment, which might be a read error. As DNA, the CDR3 is TGTGCCAGCAGCTTAGCGACCGGGAGCAGCGCCTCCGCGCCGTCCTTC. Residues: CASSLATGSSASAPSF. The V gene is TRBV7-9, the J gene TRBJ2-7, with D possibly TRBD2 on 6 matching bases. CDR1 SEHNR and CDR2 FQNEAQ come from the germline V gene (reference sequence). The CDR3 length is 16 residues.

Only a few counts were recorded for this clonotype. The chain carries TRBV6-4 and TRBJ2-1; D not resolved. This CDR3 spans 11 amino acids. Germline V gives CDR1 MRHNA, CDR2 SNTAGT. V was trimmed by 1 base and J by 9 bases, leaving 4 bases between them. CDR3: CASSDYGEQFF. CDR3 sequence (DNA): TGTGCCAGCAGTGACTACGGTGAGCAGTTCTTC.

This clonotype showed up many times. A junction end diverges from the germline sequence, so it may reflect a read error. The V and J genes are TRBV24-1 and TRBJ2-2; TRBD1 is a possible D gene (6 bases). This CDR3 region has 12 residues. Germline CDR1 reads KGHDR; CDR2 reads SFDVKD. The chain's CDR3 is CASRGSTGELFF. Written as DNA, the CDR3 is TGTGCCTCCAGGGGTAGCACCGGGGAGCTGTTTTTT.

At least ten counts were recorded for this clonotype. CDR3 protein: CASSNLWEINQPQHF. CDR3 bases: TGTGCCAGTAGTAATTTGTGGGAGATCAATCAGCCCCAGCATTTT. The genes are TRBV19 and TRBJ1-5; D unclear. Germline V gene lookup returns CDR1 LNHDA and CDR2 SQIVND (reference sequence). V was shortened by 4 bases and J by 3 bases, with 13 bases between the two germline ends. The CDR3 consists of 15 residues.

This sequence joins TRBV4-1 and TRBJ2-7; 9 nucleotides match TRBD2. The CDR3 consists of 16 residues. Trimming took 1 base from V and 4 from J; bases not matched to a gene: 8. CDR1 MGHRA and CDR2 YSYEKL come from the germline V gene. The CDR3 region has the DNA TGCGCCAGCAGCCAAGTGGCAGCGGGGGGTTCGTACGAGCAGTACTTC. Protein product: CASSQVAAGGSYEQYF.

There are many counts of this clonotype. This chain connects TRBV6-5 to TRBJ1-1, with TRBD1 matching 9 bases. CDR1 is MNHEY, CDR2 SVGAGI, per germline. The CDR3 loop spans 16 amino acids. The trim removed 1 base at V and 4 bases at J, leaving 7 bases unmatched. CDR3 in DNA: TGTGCCAGCAGTTACTTACAGGGGGCGCGGGGCACTGAAGCTTTCTTT. It yields the protein CASSYLQGARGTEAFF.

This clonotype was detected ten times or more. This chain's CDR3 is CSVENPEAFF. The CDR3 nucleotides read TGCAGCGTCGAAAACCCTGAAGCTTTCTTT. The V call is TRBV29-1, the J call TRBJ1-1; D gene uncertain. The germline CDR1 and CDR2 sequences are SQVTM and ANQGSEA. The CDR3 totals 10 residues. V was cut by 6 bases and J by 6 bases, with 8 bases left in between. The full variable domain, rest sourced from reference TRBV29-1 and TRBJ1-1, is SAVISQKPSRDICQRGTSLTIQCQVDSQVTMMFWYRQQPGQSLTLIATANQGSEATYESGFVIDKFPISRPNLTFSTLTVSNMSPEDSSIYLCSVENPEAFFGQGTRLTVV.

About this clonotype: At one end, the junction sequence differs from germline, possibly due to a read error. The chain joins TRBV7-9 to TRBJ2-7, with 10 bases aligning to TRBD2. In germline, CDR1 is SEHNR, CDR2 FQNEAQ (reference sequence). The CDR3 has 15 amino acids. As DNA, the CDR3 is TGTGCCAGCAGCCTCGGACTAGCGGCCCCCTACGAGCAGTGCTTC. This translates into CASSLGLAAPYEQCF.

This chain connects TRBV4-1 to TRBJ2-2; 8 positions match TRBD2. The CDR3 extends over 16 amino acids. Germline-derived CDR1 and CDR2 are MGHRA and YSYEKL. V was pared by 3 bases and J by 3 bases, with 6 bases of the junction left unmatched. The CDR3 region has the DNA TGCGCCAGCAGCCAGACTAGCGCTGCGCACACCGGGGAGCTGTTTTTT. As protein: CASSQTSAAHTGELFF.

This rearrangement joins TRBV6-2 or TRBV6-3 to TRBJ1-1; D is uncertain. Germline CDR1 is MNHEY and CDR2 is SVGEGT. This CDR3 is built from 13 residues. Trimming took off 6 bases at V and 1 base at J, with 9 bases between the two ends. The CDR3 reads CASSHDGNTEAFF. The CDR3 region has the DNA TGTGCCAGCAGCCATGACGGGAACACTGAAGCTTTCTTT.

The V call is TRBV5-8, the J call TRBJ2-1, with 11 bases matching TRBD2. Germline V CDR1 and CDR2: SGHTS, YDEGEE. Unmatched junction bases numbered 6, after V lost 0 bases and J lost 7 bases. The CDR3 spans 16 residues. CDR3 bases: TGTGCCAGCAGCTTGGGAACTAGCGGGAGTCAAAATGAGCAGTTCTTC. As protein: CASSLGTSGSQNEQFF.

There are many counts of this clonotype. This rearrangement joins TRBV30 to TRBJ1-1; D ambiguous. V lost 1 base to trimming and J lost 3 bases, with 3 bases between them. The CDR3 is made up of 11 amino acids. Per germline, CDR1 GTSNPN and CDR2 SVGIG (reference sequence). CDR3 nucleotides: TGTGCCTGGAGTGAGTACACTGAAGCTTTCTTT. Translated, it gives CAWSEYTEAFF.

This clonotype was found a few times. The V call is TRBV7-9, the J call TRBJ1-1, with D uncertain. The ends were cut back, 5 bases at V and 1 base at J, with 14 bases in the middle. Germline CDR1 and CDR2: SEHNR and FQNEAQ (reference sequence). CDR3 length equals 15 residues. The CDR3 is CASSHTGVENTEAFF. The DNA of the CDR3 is TGTGCCAGCAGCCATACGGGAGTGGAGAACACTGAAGCTTTCTTT.

This sequence joins TRBV11-2 and TRBJ2-7, with TRBD1 matching 7 bases. V trimming: 4 bases; J trimming: 6 bases; junction bases outside the gene matches: 9. CDR1 is SGHAT and CDR2 is FQNNGV in the germline V gene. CDR3 length: 14 residues. This CDR3 reads CASSSQGTEVEQYF. The CDR3 nucleotides read TGTGCCAGCAGCTCGCAAGGGACAGAGGTCGAGCAGTACTTC. Looking up the rest from reference TRBV11-2 and TRBJ2-7 gives the full variable domain: EAGVAQSPRYKIIEKRQSVAFWCNPISGHATLYWYQQILGQGPKLLIQFQNNGVVDDSQLPKDRFSAERLKGVDSTLKIQPAKLEDSAVYLCASSSQGTEVEQYFGPGTRLTVT.

The gene calls are TRBV28 and TRBJ1-4, with D perhaps TRBD1 (6 bases). Deletions cut 2 bases from V and 0 bases from J, with 13 bases between. The CDR3 is 17 residues long. Germline V gives CDR1 MDHEN, CDR2 SYDVKM. CDR3 coding DNA: TGTGCCAGCAGTTTACCCTGGGACACCCCAACTAATGAAAAACTGTTTTTT. This sequence encodes CASSLPWDTPTNEKLFF. The complete variable domain, with remaining parts taken from reference TRBV28 and TRBJ1-4, reads DVKVTQSSRYLVKRTGEKVFLECVQDMDHENMFWYRQDPGLGLRLIYFSYDVKMKEKGDIPEGYSVSREKKERFSLILESASTNQTSMYLCASSLPWDTPTNEKLFFGSGTQLSVL.

CDR3 sequence: CATSLAETGELFF. The CDR3 coding sequence is TGTGCCACCAGCTTAGCGGAGACCGGGGAGCTGTTTTTT. The J gene is TRBJ2-2, the V gene TRBV15; the D gene is possibly TRBD2 (6 bases). This CDR3 comprises 13 residues. CDR1 LNHNV and CDR2 YYDKDF come from the germline V gene (reference sequence). V shed 5 bases and J shed 5 bases, with 9 bases lying between them. The full variable domain, its missing parts supplied by reference TRBV15 and TRBJ2-2, is DAMVIQNPRYQVTQFGKPVTLSCSQTLNHNVMYWYQQKSSQAPKLLFHYYDKDFNNEADTPDNFQSRRPNTSFCFLDIRSPGLGDTAMYLCATSLAETGELFFGEGSRLTVL.

This clonotype was detected many times. This chain joins TRBV4-1 and TRBJ2-3; tentatively, D is TRBD2 (5 bases). Trimming pared 0 bases from V and 4 bases from J, leaving 14 bases between. CDR3 length: 16 amino acids. Germline V gene data show CDR1 as MGHRA and CDR2 as YSYEKL. CDR3 protein: CASSQENGVFADTQYF. The CDR3 DNA follows: TGCGCCAGCAGCCAAGAGAACGGGGTGTTTGCAGATACGCAGTATTTT.

This clonotype has ten or more counts. An end of the junction differs from the germline gene, which may be a read error. The chain has TRBV6-1 and TRBJ1-5; weak D call: TRBD1 (6 bases). CDR1 and CDR2 from the germline V gene are MNHNS and SASEGT. CDR3 length: 15 amino acids. CDR3 in DNA: TGTGCCTGCAGATTGGGGGGGCGAGTGACTCAGCCCCAGCATTTT. Translated, it gives CACRLGGRVTQPQHF.

Comment on this clonotype: A much bigger clone sits one base away, suggesting this may be a read error. The V and J genes are TRBV6-5 and TRBJ1-1; D remains ambiguous. Germline CDR1 is MNHEY and CDR2 is SVGAGI. The CDR3 runs to 15 residues. CDR3 loop: CASSPTNYMNTGAFF. The CDR3 DNA follows: TGTGCCAGCAGCCCGACAAACTACATGAACACTGGAGCTTTCTTT.

The chain recombines TRBV12-3 or TRBV12-4 with TRBJ2-1; TRBD1 matches 11 bases. Unmatched junction bases numbered 7, after V lost 5 bases and J lost 10 bases. The CDR3 spans 14 residues. CDR3 region: CASSPRTGGDEQFF. CDR3 in DNA: TGTGCCAGCAGTCCCCGGACAGGGGGCGACGAGCAGTTCTTC.

This clonotype was seen many times. This chain connects TRBV12-3 or TRBV12-4 to TRBJ1-1; weak D call: TRBD1 (6 bases). Trimming removed 5 bases from V and 3 bases from J, with 16 bases in between. The CDR3 has 15 amino acids. The CDR3 coding sequence is TGTGCCAGCAGTCAAGACGGGGGGCGCTACACTGAAGCTTTCTTT. The encoded protein is CASSQDGGRYTEAFF.

The chain recombines TRBV7-9 with TRBJ1-4; a weak D match, TRBD1 (5 bases). V dropped 5 bases and J dropped 2 bases, with 18 bases sitting between them. CDR3 length: 17 amino acids. Per germline, CDR1 SEHNR and CDR2 FQNEAQ (reference sequence). CDR3 sequence: CASSPGTRGGTNEKLFF. The DNA of the CDR3 is TGTGCCAGCAGCCCCGGAACCCGGGGGGGGACTAATGAAAAACTGTTTTTT.

The V gene is TRBV19, the J gene TRBJ1-5; D gene ambiguous. Germline assignment: CDR1 LNHDA and CDR2 SQIVND (reference sequence). V was shortened by 3 bases and J by 5 bases, with 11 bases between the two germline ends. There are 14 residues in the CDR3. The CDR3 protein is CASSIGSLDQPQHF. The CDR3 bases are TGTGCCAGTAGTATTGGGTCCTTAGATCAGCCCCAGCATTTT.

In its sample, this clonotype was seen a few times. One end of the junction does not line up with germline, which may come from a read error. The chain recombines TRBV5-3 with TRBJ1-1; D unclear. TRBV5-3 is an open reading frame whose function is uncertain. The CDR3 loop spans 12 amino acids. The CDR3 nucleotides are TGTGCCAGCAGCTTGAGTAGGGTGAGAGCTTTCTTT. Translation gives CASSLSRVRAFF.

This clonotype was counted only a few times. This rearrangement joins TRBV5-4 to TRBJ1-6; 9 nucleotides agree with TRBD1. The CDR3 is 15 amino acids. V lost 5 bases, J lost 6 bases, and 6 bases stayed unmatched. Germline V gives CDR1 SGHNT, CDR2 YYREEE (reference sequence). The CDR3 DNA sequence: TGTGCCAGCAGTTTCGGGGGACAGGGTAATTCACCCCTCCACTTT. Translating it yields CASSFGGQGNSPLHF.

In its sample, this clonotype was seen a few times. The V call is TRBV27, the J call TRBJ2-3; 13 nucleotides match TRBD2. This CDR3 region has 16 residues. Trimming cost V 2 bases and J 8 bases; bases outside gene matches: 7. The V gene's germline CDR1 is MNHEY and CDR2 SMNVEV (reference sequence). In DNA form, the CDR3 reads TGTGCCAGCAGTTTAATACTAGCGGGGGGGAGGGGTACGCAGTATTTT. It yields the protein CASSLILAGGRGTQYF.